The 24 T cell receptor beta chains below all came from one sample that was sequenced in a study of beta chain features in type 1 diabetes. General observations from the study: Researchers report that Type 1 diabetes patients had moderately but significantly shorter TCRB CDR3s across all four CD4+ subsets.

These receptors' antigens are unknown. Every isolated RNA sample was fully reverse transcribed, so sequencing captured expressed TCRB transcripts. Produced via immunoSEQ multiplex PCR; TCRdb's table is partial and in-frame only. The sample records 300,000 to 400,000 clones, approximately 9.7% being singletons. Sequenced input: central memory CD4+ T cells from blood. Source of these receptors: a man aged 30 to 45 with type 1 diabetes.

This clone was observed a handful of times. V usage is TRBV7-9 and J usage is TRBJ2-7, with 8 bases aligning to TRBD1. Germline assignment: CDR1 SEHNR and CDR2 FQNEAQ (reference sequence). The CDR3 runs 14 residues. V trimming: 4 bases; J trimming: 3 bases; junction bases outside the gene matches: 5. The CDR3: CASSWAGTGYEQYF. In DNA, the CDR3 is TGTGCCAGCAGCTGGGCAGGGACAGGCTACGAGCAGTACTTC. The full variable domain, in which reference TRBV7-9 and TRBJ2-7 provide the parts outside the CDR3, is DTGVSQNPRHKITKRGQNVTFRCDPISEHNRLYWYRQTLGQGPEFLTYFQNEAQLEKSRLLSDRFSAERPKGSFSTLEIQRTEQGDSAMYLCASSWAGTGYEQYFGPGTRLTVT.

V and J are TRBV30 and TRBJ2-3; maybe TRBD2 (6 bases). Germline V gives CDR1 GTSNPN, CDR2 SVGIG (reference sequence). Between the trimmed V and J ends, which lost 5 bases and 6 bases, there was a span of 12 bases. CDR3 length: 12 amino acids. CDR3 bases: TGTGCCTGGGCTAGGACTACCGATACGCAGTATTTT. It yields the protein CAWARTTDTQYF. Together with reference TRBV30 and TRBJ2-3, the CDR3 gives the full variable domain: SQTIHQWPATLVQPVGSPLSLECTVEGTSNPNLYWYRQAAGRGLQLLFYSVGIGQISSEVPQNLSASRPQDRQFILSSKKLLLSDSGFYLCAWARTTDTQYFGPGTRLTVL.

This clone has a handful of counts. The genes are TRBV7-9 and TRBJ1-1, with 8 bases aligning to TRBD1. CDR1 and CDR2 (germline): SEHNR, FQNEAQ (reference sequence). This CDR3 is built from 14 residues. The junction had 1 base not matched to a gene; V was cut back by 3 bases and J by 1 base. CDR3 protein: CASSFQGANTEAFF. CDR3 nucleotide sequence: TGTGCCAGCAGCTTTCAGGGGGCGAACACTGAAGCTTTCTTT.

This clone showed up just a few times. The same CDR3 is also encoded by other DNA sequences in this sample. V is TRBV30 and J is TRBJ2-3, with no clear D. This CDR3 comprises 12 residues. Trimming stripped 1 base from V and 4 bases from J, with 6 bases between. Germline V gene sequence: CDR1 GTSNPN, CDR2 SVGIG (reference sequence). CDR3 loop: CAWSEGPDTQYF. The CDR3 DNA reads as TGTGCCTGGAGTGAGGGCCCAGATACGCAGTATTTT.

This clone turned up a few times. The chain employs TRBV11-2 and TRBJ2-5; D not resolved. Germline CDR1 and CDR2: SGHAT and FQNNGV. The CDR3 consists of 14 residues. Trimming took 1 base from V and 7 from J, leaving 13 bases between them. The CDR3 spells CASSLVRPFGTQYF. The DNA of the CDR3 is TGTGCCAGCAGCTTAGTACGACCATTCGGGACCCAGTACTTC.

The V call is TRBV2, the J call TRBJ2-7, with 8 bases identical to TRBD2. Trimming took 1 base from V and 3 from J; bases not matched to a gene: 5. This CDR3 has 15 amino acids. In germline, CDR1 is SNHLY, CDR2 FYNNEI. The CDR3 DNA sequence: TGTGCCAGCAGTGAAGAAAGACTAGCGAGCTACGAGCAGTACTTC. As protein: CASSEERLASYEQYF.

This chain links TRBV10-3 with TRBJ2-5, with TRBD2 matching 7 bases. The ends lost 5 bases at V and 5 bases at J; junction bases unmatched: 8. This CDR3 comprises 14 residues. Per germline, CDR1 ENHRY and CDR2 SYGVKD. CDR3 bases: TGTGCCATCAGTAGCGGGGCGCTCCGGGAGACCCAGTACTTC. This translates into CAISSGALRETQYF.

This clone was seen a handful of times. The V and J genes are TRBV4-1 and TRBJ1-2; the D gene is possibly TRBD1 (6 bases). V lost 3 bases to trimming and J lost 4 bases, with 12 bases between them. Germline V gene sequence: CDR1 MGHRA, CDR2 YSYEKL. CDR3 length: 14 residues. In DNA, the CDR3 is TGCGCCAGCAGCCAGGATACAGGGACCTATGGCTACACCTTC. Its translation: CASSQDTGTYGYTF.

This rearrangement joins TRBV18 to TRBJ1-1, with D perhaps TRBD1 (6 bases). This CDR3 is 16 amino acids long. Deletions cut 0 bases from V and 4 bases from J, with 15 bases between. Looked up from germline, CDR1 is KGHSH and CDR2 is LQKENI. The CDR3 nucleotides read TGTGCCAGCTCACCACCCCCGGCGTTCAGGGGCACTGAAGCTTTCTTT. Translation: CASSPPPAFRGTEAFF.

This clone was detected a few times. The V call is TRBV10-3, the J call TRBJ1-1; 9 bases are shared with TRBD1. With V trimmed by 6 bases and J by 0 bases, 8 bases remained unmatched. The CDR3 is 16 residues long. The germline V gene has CDR1 ENHRY and CDR2 SYGVKD. CDR3 sequence: CAIRTGTGRMNTEAFF. The CDR3 DNA sequence: TGTGCCATCAGGACCGGGACAGGGCGGATGAACACTGAAGCTTTCTTT.

The table lists this clone with many counts. CDR3 sequence reads: CASSPATSGGTDTQYF. In DNA, the CDR3 is TGTGCCAGCTCACCGGCGACTAGCGGGGGCACAGATACGCAGTATTTT. The V gene is TRBV18, the J gene TRBJ2-3; 11 positions match TRBD2. V gave up 3 bases and J gave up 1 base; unmatched junction bases: 3. The germline V gene has CDR1 KGHSH and CDR2 LQKENI. The CDR3 totals 16 residues.

This sequence joins TRBV11-2 and TRBJ1-2; maybe TRBD1 (6 bases). V was cut by 5 bases and J by 3 bases, with 16 bases left in between. This CDR3 comprises 15 residues. From germline, CDR1 is SGHAT and CDR2 FQNNGV. The CDR3 protein is CASSPQQGFYYGYTF. The CDR3 nucleotides are TGTGCCAGCAGCCCTCAACAGGGCTTCTACTATGGCTACACCTTC.

As to this clone: Different DNA sequences within this sample yield the same CDR3. The CDR3 nucleotides are TGTGCCAGCACCGGGACAGCGAACACCGGGGAGCTGTTTTTT. Its translation: CASTGTANTGELFF. The genes are TRBV28 and TRBJ2-2, with 7 bases lining up with TRBD1. V trimming: 7 bases; J trimming: 0 bases; junction bases outside the gene matches: 2. This CDR3 is built from 14 residues. The germline CDR1 and CDR2 sequences are MDHEN and SYDVKM.

This clone was observed a handful of times. The chain recombines TRBV7-2 with TRBJ1-6; D unclear. CDR1 and CDR2 (germline): SGHTA, FQGNSA. V lost 1 base and J 15 bases, leaving 13 bases between the germline ends. The CDR3 spans 13 residues. CDR3 region: CASSLDREDHLHF. In DNA, the CDR3 is TGTGCCAGCAGCTTAGACCGAGAAGATCACCTCCACTTT.

This sequence joins TRBV2 and TRBJ1-5; no clear D gene. V lost 5 bases, J lost 0 bases, and 8 bases lay in between. This CDR3 has 14 residues. Germline V gene lookup returns CDR1 SNHLY and CDR2 FYNNEI. The DNA for the CDR3 is TGTGCCAGCAGTCCCGACGGTAGCAATCAGCCCCAGCATTTT. It encodes CASSPDGSNQPQHF.

This CDR3 is CSVATGTDTQYF. The CDR3 bases are TGCAGCGTTGCAACAGGGACAGATACGCAGTATTTT. The rearrangement joins TRBV29-1 to TRBJ2-3, with D possibly matching TRBD1 (6 bases). Germline CDR1 SQVTM, CDR2 ANQGSEA. V lost 4 bases, J lost 3 bases, and 8 bases lay in between. This CDR3 comprises 12 residues.

This clone has more than one count but fewer than ten. The chain is built from TRBV7-2 and TRBJ2-3; D is possibly TRBD2 (6 bases). Trimming took 4 bases from V and 2 from J, leaving 13 bases between them. The germline CDR1 and CDR2 sequences are SGHTA and FQGNSA. The CDR3 contains 15 residues. CDR3 region: CASSSRGSLTDTQYF. The CDR3 bases are TGTGCCAGCAGCTCGCGGGGATCGCTCACAGATACGCAGTATTTT.

The CDR3 DNA reads as TGTGCCTGGAGTGTACGAGATACAGATACGCAGTATTTT. Its protein product is CAWSVRDTDTQYF. The chain recombines TRBV30 with TRBJ2-3; D unclear. The length of the CDR3 is 13 residues. Germline assignment: CDR1 GTSNPN and CDR2 SVGIG (reference sequence). Trimming removed 0 bases from V and 3 bases from J, with 7 bases in between.

This clone came up a few times. The rearrangement links TRBV28 to TRBJ1-4; 12 bases match TRBD1. This CDR3 has 15 amino acids. Per germline, CDR1 MDHEN and CDR2 SYDVKM. After removal of 6 bases from V and 8 bases from J, the junction contained 7 bases not matched to a gene. The CDR3 DNA follows: TGTGCCAGCAGATTCCTGGGGACAGGGGGCGAAAAACTGTTTTTT. It specifies CASRFLGTGGEKLFF. The complete variable domain, with remaining parts taken from reference TRBV28 and TRBJ1-4, reads DVKVTQSSRYLVKRTGEKVFLECVQDMDHENMFWYRQDPGLGLRLIYFSYDVKMKEKGDIPEGYSVSREKKERFSLILESASTNQTSMYLCASRFLGTGGEKLFFGSGTQLSVL.

This chain connects TRBV4-3 to TRBJ1-4; no clear D. V dropped 2 bases and J dropped 5 bases, with 6 bases sitting between them. Germline CDR1 LGHNA, CDR2 YSLEER. CDR3 length equals 13 residues. CDR3 sequence (DNA): TGCGCCAGCAGCCAATCCGGGAATGAAAAACTGTTTTTT. Its translation: CASSQSGNEKLFF.

This clone was counted a few times. The chain couples TRBV5-4 to TRBJ2-5; a weak D match, TRBD1 (6 bases). The V end was cut by 4 bases, the J end by 0 bases, with 16 bases between. The CDR3 runs to 16 residues. Germline V gene data show CDR1 as SGHNT and CDR2 as YYREEE (reference sequence). CDR3 bases: TGTGCCAGCAGCCAACGACGGACAGCGGACCAAGAGACCCAGTACTTC. Translation: CASSQRRTADQETQYF.

The chain employs TRBV7-2 and TRBJ2-5, with 8 positions matching TRBD1. The end of the DNA fits TRBJ2-7 better, so the J call may be wrong. This CDR3 spans 14 amino acids. Germline-derived CDR1 and CDR2 are SGHTA and FQGNSA. CDR3 loop: CASSPLQGGYEQYF. For the CDR3, the DNA is TGTGCCAGCAGCCCCCTACAGGGGGGCTACGAGCAGTACTTC.

This clone was detected only a few times. The chain has TRBV5-4 and TRBJ2-3, with 8 bases matching TRBD1. Per germline, CDR1 SGHNT and CDR2 YYREEE (reference sequence). The CDR3 contains 17 residues. V lost 1 base and J lost 3; bases outside the gene matches: 10. For the CDR3, the DNA is TGTGCCAGCAGCTTGCGCCAGGGGGCGAGGTCAACAGATACGCAGTATTTT. Encoded protein: CASSLRQGARSTDTQYF.

A remark on this clone: Other DNA sequences within the sample encode an identical CDR3. This chain connects TRBV6-5 to TRBJ2-3; D gene uncertain. Germline V gene sequence: CDR1 MNHEY, CDR2 SVGAGI. V shed 6 bases and J shed 4 bases, with 5 bases lying between them. This CDR3 comprises 11 residues. The CDR3 is CASRLSDTQYF. The DNA of the CDR3 is TGTGCCAGCAGGTTGTCAGATACGCAGTATTTT.